The 17 T cell receptor beta chains below come from one sample, sequenced in a study of control samples from healthy donors and cancer patients. The protocol was immunoSEQ multiplex PCR, while the TCRdb copy is restricted to in-frame clones and leaves out a portion. The sample gives 85,000 to 120,000 clones, about 92% of which show up once; 2% to 2.5% is in the top ten. Sequencing input: blood. The source is a young woman in good health.

V gene TRBV27 combines with J gene TRBJ2-3, with D unclear. The CDR3 extends over 15 amino acids. The V end was cut by 2 bases, the J end by 0 bases, with 9 bases between. The germline V gene has CDR1 MNHEY and CDR2 SMNVEV (reference sequence). CDR3 in DNA: TGTGCCAGCAGTTTAGCGGTATCCAGCACAGATACGCAGTATTTT. Its translation: CASSLAVSSTDTQYF.

CDR3 sequence reads: CASTPDRVTNQPQHF. For the CDR3, the DNA is TGTGCCAGTACCCCGGACAGGGTAACAAATCAGCCCCAGCATTTT. The genes are TRBV19 and TRBJ1-5; 8 bases align to TRBD1. Germline values: CDR1 LNHDA, CDR2 SQIVND (reference sequence). The CDR3 is 15 amino acids. Trimming removed 7 bases from V and 4 bases from J; junction bases left unmatched: 9.

The J gene is TRBJ1-2, the V gene TRBV10-3; D remains unclear. In germline, CDR1 is ENHRY, CDR2 SYGVKD. The CDR3 consists of 14 residues. Trimming shortened V by 4 bases and J by 3 bases, and 12 bases separated the two germline ends. This CDR3 reads CAISADQRDYGYTF. The DNA for the CDR3 is TGTGCCATCAGTGCGGATCAGAGGGACTATGGCTACACCTTC.

This chain links TRBV19 with TRBJ1-2, with 9 positions matching TRBD1. Losses at the gene ends were 3 bases for V and 5 bases for J; bases not matched to a gene: 4. CDR3 length equals 14 residues. Germline V gene sequence: CDR1 LNHDA, CDR2 SQIVND (reference sequence). For the CDR3, the DNA is TGTGCCAGTAGTATTCCGGGACAGGGTTATGGCTACACCTTC. It is translated as CASSIPGQGYGYTF.

This clone was counted once. The chain recombines TRBV5-8 with TRBJ1-5; 9 bases are shared with TRBD1. The CDR3 spans 15 residues. V was pared by 4 bases and J by 4 bases, with 6 bases of the junction left unmatched. CDR1 and CDR2 from the germline V gene are SGHTS and YDEGEE. DNA of the CDR3: TGTGCCAGCAGCAATTCGGGACAGGGAAATCAGCCCCAGCATTTT. Translated: CASSNSGQGNQPQHF. Drawing the rest from reference TRBV5-8 and TRBJ1-5, the complete variable domain is EAGVTQSPTHLIKTRGQQATLRCSPISGHTSVYWYQQALGLGLQFLLWYDEGEERNRGNFPPRFSGRQFPNYSSELNVNALELEDSALYLCASSNSGQGNQPQHFGDGTRLSIL.

This rearrangement joins TRBV3-1 (or the pseudogene TRBV3-2) to TRBJ1-2; the D is unclear. Deletions cut 1 base from V and 5 bases from J, with 11 bases between. Germline V CDR1 and CDR2: LGHDT, YNNKEL (reference sequence). The CDR3 sequence is 14 residues long. The CDR3 nucleotides are TGTGCCAGCAGCCAAGGGAACCTTCATTATGGCTACACCTTC. Translating gives CASSQGNLHYGYTF.

The rearrangement links TRBV7-3 to TRBJ2-4; 7 nucleotides align to TRBD1. This CDR3 is 14 amino acids long. After removal of 1 base from V and 8 bases from J, the junction contained 5 bases not matched to a gene. Germline V gene data show CDR1 as SGHTA and CDR2 as FQGTGA. In nucleotides, the CDR3 is TGTGCCAGCAGCTTAATAGGGGGCAAGCACATTCAGTACTTC. Translated: CASSLIGGKHIQYF. Supplemented by reference TRBV7-3 and TRBJ2-4, the full variable domain reads GAGVSQTPSNKVTEKGKYVELRCDPISGHTALYWYRQSLGQGPEFLIYFQGTGAADDSGLPNDRFFAVRPEGSVSTLKIQRTERGDSAVYLCASSLIGGKHIQYFGAGTRLSVL.

This chain links TRBV7-3 with TRBJ1-2; TRBD1 aligns across 9 bases. V trimming: 1 base; J trimming: 6 bases; junction bases outside the gene matches: 6. Looked up from germline, CDR1 is SGHTA and CDR2 is FQGTGA. This CDR3 region has 15 residues. The CDR3 region is CASSLKVGQGHGYTF. CDR3 DNA: TGTGCCAGCAGCTTAAAGGTGGGACAGGGACATGGCTACACCTTC.

The V call is TRBV2, the J call TRBJ2-1, with 12 bases fitting TRBD2. The germline V gene has CDR1 SNHLY and CDR2 FYNNEI. The J segment lost 8 bases and the V segment lost 2 bases, leaving 7 bases of the junction unmatched. The CDR3 is 16 amino acids. The DNA for the CDR3 is TGTGCCAGCAGTGAAATCGGTCTAGCGGGGGGGCATGAGCAGTTCTTC. Translation gives CASSEIGLAGGHEQFF.

This clone was recorded once. The chain uses TRBV7-9 and TRBJ1-6; D is undetermined. V gave up 6 bases and J gave up 7 bases, with 7 bases separating them. From germline, CDR1 is SEHNR and CDR2 FQNEAQ (reference sequence). The CDR3 loop spans 12 amino acids. This CDR3 is CASSLRNSPLHF. The DNA for the CDR3 is TGTGCCAGCAGTTTGAGAAATTCACCCCTCCACTTT. Full variable domain (missing parts from reference TRBV7-9 and TRBJ1-6): DTGVSQNPRHKITKRGQNVTFRCDPISEHNRLYWYRQTLGQGPEFLTYFQNEAQLEKSRLLSDRFSAERPKGSFSTLEIQRTEQGDSAMYLCASSLRNSPLHFGNGTRLTVT.

The V call is TRBV7-2, the J call TRBJ2-1; no firm D call. The germline V gene has CDR1 SGHTA and CDR2 FQGNSA. CDR3 length equals 15 residues. Trimming left V 4 bases short and J 2 bases short, with 12 bases between. CDR3 amino acids: CASSSRLETYNEQFF. The DNA for the CDR3 is TGTGCCAGCAGCTCCAGACTGGAAACCTACAATGAGCAGTTCTTC.

The chain couples TRBV7-9 to TRBJ1-1, with unresolved D. From germline, CDR1 is SEHNR and CDR2 FQNEAQ (reference sequence). V dropped 5 bases and J dropped 6 bases, with 25 bases sitting between them. The length of the CDR3 is 17 residues. Here the CDR3 DNA reads TGTGCCAGCAGCCTACCTTCTACCCGCGGGGAGGAGGCTGAAGCTTTCTTT. Encoded protein: CASSLPSTRGEEAEAFF.

The genes are TRBV7-3 and TRBJ2-5; perhaps D is TRBD1 or TRBD2 (5 bases each). Trimming took off 5 bases at V and 1 base at J, with 8 bases between the two ends. Germline CDR1 is SGHTA and CDR2 is FQGTGA. This CDR3 contains 13 residues. This CDR3 reads CASSGGPQETQYF. The CDR3 DNA is TGTGCCAGCAGCGGGGGTCCCCAAGAGACCCAGTACTTC.

V and J are TRBV11-2 and TRBJ2-1; D not resolved. CDR1 and CDR2 from the germline V gene are SGHAT and FQNNGV. The CDR3 spans 13 residues. V lost 5 bases to trimming and J lost 0 bases, with 5 bases between them. The CDR3 DNA reads as TGTGCCAGCAGCCTCAACTCCTACAATGAGCAGTTCTTC. Amino acid sequence: CASSLNSYNEQFF.

The chain uses TRBV19 and TRBJ1-1, with TRBD1 identical over 7 bases. The CDR3 contains 16 residues. From germline, CDR1 is LNHDA and CDR2 SQIVND (reference sequence). V gave up 7 bases and J gave up 1 base; unmatched junction bases: 12. The chain's CDR3 is CASTGTAPFRNTEAFF. DNA for the CDR3: TGTGCCAGTACTGGGACAGCCCCTTTCAGGAACACTGAAGCTTTCTTT.

The genes are TRBV30 and TRBJ1-4; no firm D call. V lost 2 bases to trimming and J lost 8 bases, with 12 bases between them. The CDR3 length is 13 residues. Looked up from germline, CDR1 is GTSNPN and CDR2 is SVGIG (reference sequence). CDR3 DNA: TGTGCCTGGAGTCCCGGCTTTAGGGAAAAACTGTTTTTT. The encoded protein is CAWSPGFREKLFF.

The V gene is TRBV28, the J gene TRBJ2-2, with D hard to call. The CDR3 has 13 residues. Trimming took off 6 bases at V and 6 bases at J, with 11 bases between the two ends. Germline V gives CDR1 MDHEN, CDR2 SYDVKM. The CDR3 coding sequence is TGTGCCAGCAGCAACGTGGTCCCCGGGGAGCTGTTTTTT. This sequence encodes CASSNVVPGELFF.